The 9 T cell receptor beta chains reported below all come from one sample, sequenced in a study of T-cell reconstitution after alpha-beta-depleted transplantation in children. TCRbeta library construction was performed incorporating unique molecular identifiers. MiXCR, applied by TCRdb to the PCR reads, yields one record per CDR3 protein. This sample has roughly 400,000 distinct CDR3 sequences, with 43% found just once. The sample was PBMCs, taken before TCRalphabeta/CD19-depleted stem cell transplant. The receptors come from a girl aged 2-10 years with aplastic anemia, due to receive a stem cell transplant.

The J gene is TRBJ2-7, the V gene TRBV20-1, with D unresolved. Germline V gene sequence: CDR1 DFQATT, CDR2 SNEGSKA (reference sequence). V gave up 2 bases and J gave up 1 base, with 9 bases separating them. The CDR3 has 13 residues. This CDR3 is CSARSLKSYEQYF. The CDR3 bases are TGCAGTGCTAGATCTCTAAAATCCTACGAGCAGTACTTC.

V gene TRBV30 combines with J gene TRBJ2-3; 7 bases align to TRBD2. This CDR3 is built from 13 residues. V gave up 3 bases and J gave up 1 base; unmatched junction bases: 1. CDR1 GTSNPN and CDR2 SVGIG come from the germline V gene (reference sequence). The CDR3 here is CAWRAGGTDTQYF. The CDR3 bases are TGTGCCTGGAGGGCGGGAGGCACAGATACGCAGTATTTT.

This clonotype appeared many times. V usage is TRBV7-9 and J usage is TRBJ2-2; the D is unclear. CDR1 is SEHNR and CDR2 is FQNEAQ in the germline V gene (reference sequence). This CDR3 has 15 amino acids. The V end lost 2 bases, the J end lost 1 base, and 8 bases lay between the germline ends. The CDR3 spells CASSLSERNTGELFF. The CDR3, as DNA: TGTGCCAGCAGCTTAAGCGAGCGGAACACCGGGGAGCTGTTTTTT.

The V gene is TRBV28, the J gene TRBJ2-3, with D hard to call. CDR3 length: 14 amino acids. V gave up 7 bases and J gave up 2 bases, with 13 bases separating them. Germline CDR1 MDHEN, CDR2 SYDVKM. As DNA, the CDR3 is TGTGCCAGCAAAACGAGGTATTTCACAGATACGCAGTATTTT. Its translation: CASKTRYFTDTQYF.

This sequence joins TRBV20-1 and TRBJ2-3, with TRBD2 matching 9 bases. The CDR3 has 17 residues. V was clipped by 2 bases and J by 2 bases; unmatched bases: 11. From germline, CDR1 is DFQATT and CDR2 SNEGSKA (reference sequence). The CDR3 sequence is CSARLARSGGLTDTQYF. The CDR3 DNA sequence: TGCAGTGCTAGACTGGCCCGGAGCGGGGGGCTCACAGATACGCAGTATTTT.

This clonotype showed up just a few times. The chain carries TRBV20-1 and TRBJ2-3; 11 bases are a match to TRBD2. The V gene end was trimmed by 5 bases and the J gene end by 0 bases; junction bases not matched to a gene: 4. Germline CDR1 DFQATT, CDR2 SNEGSKA (reference sequence). This CDR3 has 15 residues. CDR3 bases: TGCAGTGCTCGACTAGCGGGACAGAGCACAGATACGCAGTATTTT. Protein sequence: CSARLAGQSTDTQYF.

This clonotype was counted ten times or more. This sequence joins TRBV6-1 and TRBJ2-7; 7 nucleotides match TRBD2. Trimming cost V 5 bases and J 2 bases; bases outside gene matches: 12. Germline-derived CDR1 and CDR2 are MNHNS and SASEGT. The CDR3 is 16 amino acids. CDR3 sequence reads: CASSTPTSAAPYEQYF. Written as DNA, the CDR3 is TGTGCCAGCAGTACCCCAACTAGCGCTGCCCCCTACGAGCAGTACTTC.

The chain uses TRBV12-3 or TRBV12-4 and TRBJ2-3; D might be TRBD1 (5 bases). There are 15 residues in the CDR3. V lost 3 bases to trimming and J lost 3 bases, with 13 bases between them. CDR3 residues: CASSFTAQGTDTQYF. The CDR3 DNA reads as TGTGCCAGCAGTTTTACCGCGCAGGGAACAGATACGCAGTATTTT.

The chain recombines TRBV6-5 with TRBJ2-1; 9 bases fit TRBD2. The CDR3 length is 16 residues. J lost 3 bases, V lost 2 bases, and 5 bases had no gene match. The germline gives CDR1 MNHEY, CDR2 SVGAGI. CDR3 DNA: TGTGCCAGCAGTTACGATGGTAGCGGGGGCTACAATGAGCAGTTCTTC. Translated, it gives CASSYDGSGGYNEQFF.